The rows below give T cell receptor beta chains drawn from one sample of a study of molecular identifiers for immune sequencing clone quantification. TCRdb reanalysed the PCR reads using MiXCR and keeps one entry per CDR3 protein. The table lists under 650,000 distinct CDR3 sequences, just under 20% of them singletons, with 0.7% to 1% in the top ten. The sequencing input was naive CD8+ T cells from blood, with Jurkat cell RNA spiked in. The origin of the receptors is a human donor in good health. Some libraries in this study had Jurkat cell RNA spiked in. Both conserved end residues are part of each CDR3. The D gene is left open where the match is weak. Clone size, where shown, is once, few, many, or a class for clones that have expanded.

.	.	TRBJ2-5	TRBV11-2	TGTGCCAGCAGCTTATGGACGGAGCCTGGGGAGACCCAGTACTTC	CASSLWTEPGETQYF
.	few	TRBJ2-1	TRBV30	TGTGCCTGGAGCGTCACCTCCTACAATGAGCAGTTCTTC	CAWSVTSYNEQFF
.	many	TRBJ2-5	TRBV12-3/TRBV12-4	TGTGCCAGCAGTTTCCTACTCGCGGGGTTGGAGACCCAGTACTTC	CASSFLLAGLETQYF
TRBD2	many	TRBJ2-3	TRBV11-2	TGTGCCAGCAGCTTTCGCGGACTAGCGGGGGGCCTTAGCACAGATACGCAGTATTTT	CASSFRGLAGGLSTDTQYF
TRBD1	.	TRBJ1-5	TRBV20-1	TGCAGTGCCTATGAAGGACAGGGACTCCCTTTTAGCAATCAGCCCCAGCATTTT	CSAYEGQGLPFSNQPQHF
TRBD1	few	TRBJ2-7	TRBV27	TGTGCCAGCAGGCCCCGGGACAGCCTCTACGAGCAGTACTTC	CASRPRDSLYEQYF
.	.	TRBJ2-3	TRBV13	TGTGCCAGCAGCTGGGGGGTAGCGGAGGGGAAAGATACGCAGTATTTT	CASSWGVAEGKDTQYF
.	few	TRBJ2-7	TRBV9	TGTGCCAGCAGCGTAGAAGCGGTGACAAACTCCTACGAGCAGTACTTC	CASSVEAVTNSYEQYF
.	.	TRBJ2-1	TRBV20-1	TGCAGTGCTAGGAACGTTAGTGAGTACAATGAGCAGTTCTTC	CSARNVSEYNEQFF
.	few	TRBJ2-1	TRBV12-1	TGTGCCAGCAGCCCCGGACTAGCGGGAGTATTCGCTGCGTACAATGAGCAGTTCTTC	CASSPGLAGVFAAYNEQFF
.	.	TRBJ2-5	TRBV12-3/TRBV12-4	TGTGCCAGCAGTTTAGGAGGGATCGAGACCCAGTACTTC	CASSLGGIETQYF
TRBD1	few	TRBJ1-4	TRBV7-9	TGTGCCAGCAGCCAATCAATGCCCGGACAGGGTGTAGAAAAACTGTTTTTT	CASSQSMPGQGVEKLFF
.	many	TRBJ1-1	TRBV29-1	TGCAGCGTTGCGAACACTGAAGCTTTCTTT	CSVANTEAFF
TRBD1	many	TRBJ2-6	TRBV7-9	TGTGCCAGCAGCTCACTAGAGGGACAGGGAAACCCCTCTGGGGCCAACGTCCTGACTTTC	CASSSLEGQGNPSGANVLTF
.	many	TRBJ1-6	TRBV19	TGTGCCAGTAGTATCTTACCCAATCCGAGCAATTCACCCCTCCACTTT	CASSILPNPSNSPLHF
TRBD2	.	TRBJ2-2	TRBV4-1	TGCGCCAGCGGCCTTGGGACTAGCGGGAGTACCGGGGAGCTGTTTTTT	CASGLGTSGSTGELFF
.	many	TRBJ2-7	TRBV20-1	TGCAGTGCTCTCCACTCGGGGGACGAGCAGTACTTC	CSALHSGDEQYF
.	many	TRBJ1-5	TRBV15	TGTGCCACCAGCAGAGATTGGAGTGTTGGCAATCAGCCCCAGCATTTT	CATSRDWSVGNQPQHF
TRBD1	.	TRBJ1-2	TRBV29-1	TGCAGCGCCGACAGGGGCAACTATGGCTACACCTTC	CSADRGNYGYTF
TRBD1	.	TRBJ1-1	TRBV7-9	TGTGCCAGCAGCCTAGGGACAGATATGAACACTGAAGCTTTCTTT	CASSLGTDMNTEAFF
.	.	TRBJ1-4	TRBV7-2	TGTGCCAGCAGCTCGGTAGGCCGGGACCTCTGGGCTAATGGAGAACTGTTTTTT	CASSSVGRDLWANGELFF
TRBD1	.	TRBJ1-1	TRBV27	TGTGCCAGCAGCACCCGACAGGGTTACACTGAAGCTTTCTTT	CASSTRQGYTEAFF
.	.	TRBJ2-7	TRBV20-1	TGCAGTGCTAGCGACCGAATCTACGAGCAGTACTTC	CSASDRIYEQYF
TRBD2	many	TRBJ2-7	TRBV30	TGTGCCTGGAGTCGGGGGGACCCAAGGCCCGCCTACGAGCAGTACTTC	CAWSRGDPRPAYEQYF
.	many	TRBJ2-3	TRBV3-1	TGTGCCAGCAGCCATCCGGCTGGCACAGATACGCAGTATTTT	CASSHPAGTDTQYF
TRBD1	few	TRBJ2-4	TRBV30	TGTGCCTGGAGTATAGGGGGACAGGGTTCCATTCAGTACTTC	CAWSIGGQGSIQYF
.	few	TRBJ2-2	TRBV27	TGTGCCAGCAGTTCCAATCGGCCCCCGGAGCTGTTTTTT	CASSSNRPPELFF
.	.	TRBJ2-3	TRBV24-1	TGTGCCACCAGTGACCCGACGGGACAGTTTGAGGGAGGTACGCAGTATTTT	CATSDPTGQFEGGTQYF